This T cell receptor beta chain is from a study of blood T cells in healthy people across ages. Germline CDR1 is MNHEY and CDR2 is SVGAGI. This CDR3 spans 13 amino acids. The germline V and J ends were trimmed by 5 bases and 5 bases, with 13 bases remaining between them. Findings and limits, study-wide: Versus aged donors, long-lived donors had higher diversity and more naive CD4+ cells.

About this clonotype itself: Its antigen remains unidentified.

Together with a sample-barcoded 5' primer, a J-beta primer mix was included in a second PCR lasting about 6 to 11 cycles. Each cDNA molecule, via a template-switch adaptor with 12 random nucleotides, was tagged. Each CDR3 protein is one row after TCRdb ran MiXCR on the 5' RACE reads. The table shows more than 1.4 million distinct CDR3 sequences, with roughly 45% occurring only once. V gene TRBV6-5 combines with J gene TRBJ2-7; D is undetermined. Specimen: blood. This receptor was taken from a woman aged 18-29 years in good health. In nucleotides, the CDR3 is TGTGCCAGCAGTGCTAGTCTTGTCGACGAGCAGTACTTC. This gives the protein CASSASLVDEQYF.